The next 8 T cell receptor beta chains were all read from a single sample in a study of cytomegalovirus exposure and HLA in healthy donors. This PCR relied on a set of 60 Vbeta primers and 13 Jbeta primers. Generated by immunoSEQ multiplex PCR, the TCRdb table keeps only in-frame clones and is missing some. The sample includes about 130,000 clones, roughly 72% of them seen just once. Material for sequencing was PBMCs. Receptor source: a male donor in good health and CMV-seronegative.

The genes are TRBV6-6 and TRBJ2-7; TRBD2 matches 9 bases. This CDR3 comprises 16 residues. Unmatched junction bases numbered 9, after V lost 2 bases and J lost 4 bases. Germline V gene data show CDR1 as MNHNY and CDR2 as SVGAGI (reference sequence). The CDR3 nucleotides are TGTGCCAGCAGTTACGAAGGGACTAGCAGAATTTACGAGCAGTACTTC. It yields the protein CASSYEGTSRIYEQYF.

The chain links TRBV11-2 to TRBJ1-2, with 9 bases that match TRBD1. V lost 7 bases and J lost 5; bases outside the gene matches: 8. Germline loops: CDR1 SGHAT, CDR2 FQNNGV. The CDR3 has 14 amino acids. The CDR3 sequence is CASTLTGGAYGYTF. The CDR3 DNA reads as TGTGCCAGCACCCTTACAGGGGGCGCGTATGGCTACACCTTC.

CDR3 loop: CASSRTGSNIQYF. CDR3 bases: TGTGCCAGTAGTAGGACAGGGTCGAACATTCAGTACTTC. The chain has TRBV19 and TRBJ2-4; TRBD1 aligns across 8 bases. Looked up from germline, CDR1 is LNHDA and CDR2 is SQIVND (reference sequence). The CDR3 is 13 amino acids. V trimming: 4 bases; J trimming: 7 bases; junction bases outside the gene matches: 3.

V is TRBV5-1 and J is TRBJ2-2; D possibly corresponds to TRBD2 (6 bases). This CDR3 is built from 16 residues. Trimming cost V 0 bases and J 5 bases, with 14 bases left between them. Germline V CDR1 and CDR2: SGHRS, YFSETQ. In DNA, the CDR3 is TGCGCCAGCAGCTTGGACGGTGGGAGGATTACCGGGGAGCTGTTTTTT. Translation gives CASSLDGGRITGELFF.

The rearrangement joins TRBV19 to TRBJ1-6; TRBD1 matches at 9 bases. CDR3 length: 15 residues. Germline lookup yields CDR1 LNHDA and CDR2 SQIVND (reference sequence). Trimming took 5 bases from V and 5 from J; bases not matched to a gene: 4. Here the CDR3 reads CASSRDRDDNSPLHF. CDR3 DNA: TGTGCCAGTAGTCGGGACAGGGATGATAATTCACCCCTCCACTTT.

The rearrangement joins TRBV11-2 to TRBJ2-2; D gene uncertain. The CDR3 has 15 residues. V lost 8 bases, J lost 2 bases, and 15 bases lay in between. Germline CDR1 and CDR2: SGHAT and FQNNGV. The CDR3 DNA reads TGTGCCAGCCTGCCGAGGAGTTCTAACACCGGGGAGCTGTTTTTT. Its translation is CASLPRSSNTGELFF.

The chain joins TRBV6-1 to TRBJ1-4; 9 bases line up with TRBD1. The germline CDR1 and CDR2 sequences are MNHNS and SASEGT. This CDR3 has 14 amino acids. Germline trimming cut 5 bases from V and 6 bases from J; bases unmatched to any gene: 4. CDR3 DNA: TGTGCCAGCAGTAAACGACAGGGGGATGAAAAACTGTTTTTT. Translating gives CASSKRQGDEKLFF.

The chain links TRBV15 to TRBJ1-4; D is possibly TRBD1 (5 bases). The germline V gene encodes CDR1 LNHNV and CDR2 YYDKDF (reference sequence). Trimming took off 0 bases at V and 5 bases at J, with 16 bases between the two ends. The CDR3 covers 17 residues. The CDR3 sequence: CATSRDLQARRNEKLFF. In nucleotides, the CDR3 is TGTGCCACCAGCAGAGATTTACAGGCCCGACGGAATGAAAAACTGTTTTTT.